Listed below are T cell receptor beta chains from one sample, sequenced in a study of cytomegalovirus exposure and HLA in healthy donors. Repertoires were generated with immunoSEQ multiplex PCR, while TCRdb's copy carries only in-frame clones and drops some. This table has about 330,000 clones, roughly 89% appearing once. Sequencing used PBMCs. The source is a woman aged 18-30 years in good health and CMV-seronegative. The CDR3 runs from the conserved cysteine through the conserved F or W. D genes are given only for firm matches. Some rows have no size entry. The others give once, few or many, or a class for an expanded clone.

v_call,clone_size,d_call,j_call,cdr3_nt,cdr3_aa
TRBV5-4,NA,NA,TRBJ2-7,TGTGCCAGCAGCTTGTGGTCCTCCTACTACGAGCAGTACTTC,CASSLWSSYYEQYF
TRBV13,NA,NA,TRBJ2-1,TGTGCCAGCAGCACGGGACTCGCCGATTCCTATGAGCAGTTCTTC,CASSTGLADSYEQFF
TRBV5-1,NA,TRBD2,TRBJ2-3,TGCGCCAGCGGGTCGATAGCGGGAGGGCCTGTGACAGATACGCAGTATTTT,CASGSIAGGPVTDTQYF
TRBV19,NA,NA,TRBJ1-5,TGTGCCAGTCATGGGAGTGGCTCCGGGCAGCCCCAGCATTTT,CASHGSGSGQPQHF
TRBV6-5,NA,NA,TRBJ1-1,TGTGCCAGCAGTTCCCTCGGGGAGAACACTGAAGCTTTCTTT,CASSSLGENTEAFF
TRBV5-6,NA,NA,TRBJ2-1,TGTGCCAGCAGCTTTGAGCTGTCCAATGAGCAGTTCTTC,CASSFELSNEQFF
TRBV29-1,NA,NA,TRBJ2-1,TGCAGCGTTGAAAAAGCGATTGAGCAGTTCTTC,CSVEKAIEQFF
TRBV28,NA,NA,TRBJ2-7,TGTGCCAGCACTTCGGGAGACTACGAGCAGTACTTC,CASTSGDYEQYF
TRBV6-5,NA,NA,TRBJ2-7,TGTGCCAGCTCCAGGCAGGTGGCCTACGAGCAGTACTTC,CASSRQVAYEQYF
TRBV6-1,NA,TRBD1,TRBJ1-1,TGTGCCAGCAGTCCACAGGGGGTCAACACTGAAGCTTTCTTT,CASSPQGVNTEAFF
TRBV19,NA,TRBD2,TRBJ2-7,TGTGCCAGTAGAAGTAGCGGGAGTTACGAGCAGTACTTC,CASRSSGSYEQYF
TRBV2,once,NA,TRBJ1-4,TGTGCCAGCCACAGGTATAATGAAAAACTGTTTTTT,CASHRYNEKLFF
TRBV7-9,NA,NA,TRBJ2-1,TGTGCCAGCAGCTTAAAGGGGGCGGAGGGCAGGGAGCAGTTCTTC,CASSLKGAEGREQFF
TRBV18,once,TRBD1,TRBJ1-2,TGTGCCAGCTCACCAGAGGGGACAGTCAACTATGGCTACACCTTC,CASSPEGTVNYGYTF
TRBV29-1,NA,TRBD1,TRBJ2-1,TGCAGCGTTCCAACGGGGACAGAGTCCTTGGGCAATGAGCAGTTCTTC,CSVPTGTESLGNEQFF
TRBV20-1,NA,NA,TRBJ2-7,TGCAGTGCCGCAGACAGCGACGAGCAGTACTTC,CSAADSDEQYF
TRBV19,NA,NA,TRBJ1-5,TGTGCCAGTAGTATAGTTGGAGGGAATAGCAATCAGCCCCAGCATTTT,CASSIVGGNSNQPQHF
TRBV28,NA,TRBD1,TRBJ1-1,TGTGCCAGCAGTCCAGGGACAGTTAACACTGAAGCTTTCTTT,CASSPGTVNTEAFF
TRBV6-8,NA,TRBD1,TRBJ2-5,TGTGCCAGCAGGGGACAGGGCAGTGGAGAGACCCAGTACTTC,CASRGQGSGETQYF
TRBV7-8,NA,TRBD2,TRBJ2-7,TGTGCCAGCAGCTTAGGAGTGACTAGCGCATACGAGCAGTACTTC,CASSLGVTSAYEQYF
TRBV9,NA,NA,TRBJ2-7,TGTGCCAGCAGCGTAGAAGCGTCAGCCTACGAGCAGTACTTC,CASSVEASAYEQYF
TRBV29-1,NA,TRBD2,TRBJ2-1,TGCAGCGTTGAAACCGGGACTAGCGGGAGGACCTCCCCCTACAATGAGCAGTTCTTC,CSVETGTSGRTSPYNEQFF
TRBV5-1,once,TRBD1,TRBJ2-5,TGCGCCAGCAGGGCGGGACAGGGGAGCGAGACCCAGTACTTC,CASRAGQGSETQYF
TRBV28,NA,TRBD2,TRBJ2-7,TGTGCCAGCAGGACTAGCGGGGGCCGCTACGAGCAGTACTTC,CASRTSGGRYEQYF
TRBV7-9,NA,NA,TRBJ2-3,TGTGCCAGCAGCTTACCACTCGGGACTAGCACAGATACGCAGTATTTT,CASSLPLGTSTDTQYF
TRBV4-3,NA,NA,TRBJ2-7,TGCGCCAGCAGCCAAGTGGCGGGCCGACCCCACGAGCAGTACTTC,CASSQVAGRPHEQYF
TRBV7-2,few,NA,TRBJ2-7,TGTGCCAGCACTTGGGGCACCTACGAGCAGTACTTC,CASTWGTYEQYF
TRBV25-1,NA,NA,TRBJ1-3,TGTGCCAGCAGTGCGACAGTACCCGGAAACACCATATATTTT,CASSATVPGNTIYF
TRBV5-4,NA,TRBD1,TRBJ2-5,TGTGCCAGCAGCTTGGGAGGGGGCCGGGATCAAGAGACCCAGTACTTC,CASSLGGGRDQETQYF
TRBV29-1,few,NA,TRBJ1-3,TGCAGCGTTGAAGTCGACAGCTCTGGAAACACCATATATTTT,CSVEVDSSGNTIYF
TRBV4-3,NA,NA,TRBJ2-1,TGCGCCAGCAGCCAACAGACAAGCCGGGAGCAGTTCTTC,CASSQQTSREQFF
TRBV7-9,NA,NA,TRBJ2-5,TGTGCCAGCAGTCAAAACGGAGGGGAGACCCAGTACTTC,CASSQNGGETQYF